The 19 T cell receptor beta chains below all came from one sample that was sequenced in a study of CD8 T cells in ankylosing spondylitis (dated by TCRdb to the late 2010s). Libraries were made using 5' RACE. For sequencing, an Illumina HiSeq 2500 was employed. Using fastp trimming at Q25 and MiXCR clonotype assembly, TCRdb reanalyzed the public sequencing data and kept in-frame beta chains. Rows with one shared CDR3 protein collapse into an entry with the most common genes and DNA. Across this sample there are about 92,000 distinct CDR3 sequences, with just under 9% seen only once. The ten top clones hold 4% to 5.5% of the sample. The sample was blood, either unsorted or a sorted T cell fraction (not recorded which). The receptors originated from a male donor with ankylosing spondylitis or in good health (not recorded which).

This clonotype was counted a few times. The CDR3 region is CASSLGRQGVTEAFF. Here the CDR3 DNA reads TGTGCCAGCAGCTTAGGTCGACAGGGTGTCACTGAAGCTTTCTTT. The V and J genes are TRBV7-2 and TRBJ1-1, with 7 bases fitting TRBD1. The V and J ends lost 1 base and 4 bases, in that order; junction bases with no gene match: 6. The CDR3 is 15 residues long. Germline CDR1 and CDR2: SGHTA and FQGNSA.

This clonotype was detected many times. The CDR3 DNA reads as TGTGCCAGCAGTTACTTTACAGGGACGTACAATGAGCAGTTCTTC. As protein: CASSYFTGTYNEQFF. The chain links TRBV6-5 to TRBJ2-1, with D possibly matching TRBD1 (6 bases). CDR1 and CDR2 from the germline V gene are MNHEY and SVGAGI. The germline V and J ends were trimmed by 1 base and 4 bases, with 11 bases remaining between them. The CDR3 extends over 15 amino acids.

At least ten counts were recorded for this clonotype. The chain carries TRBV9 and TRBJ2-7; TRBD1 aligns across 10 bases. The CDR3 is 15 residues long. Germline V CDR1 and CDR2: SGDLS, YYNGEE. V lost 3 bases, J lost 4 bases, and 7 bases stayed unmatched. The CDR3 loop reads CASSAWDRGSYEQYF. DNA for the CDR3: TGTGCCAGCAGCGCCTGGGACAGGGGTTCATACGAGCAGTACTTC.

This clonotype has ten or more counts. This chain connects TRBV29-1 to TRBJ2-1, with 9 bases fitting TRBD2. With 7 bases clipped from V and 3 bases from J, the junction kept 4 bases outside the gene matches. CDR3 length: 13 amino acids. Looked up from germline, CDR1 is SQVTM and CDR2 is ANQGSEA. CDR3 region: CSASGGYYNEQFF. Written as DNA, the CDR3 is TGCAGCGCCAGCGGGGGGTACTACAATGAGCAGTTCTTC.

The CDR3 nucleotides are TGTGCCTTCAGTCCCCTAGCGGGGGCGGGCAGGTTAAGCACAGATACGCAGTATTTT. Amino acids: CAFSPLAGAGRLSTDTQYF. The V gene is TRBV12-3 or TRBV12-4, the J gene TRBJ2-3; 10 bases align to TRBD2. The CDR3 extends over 19 amino acids. Germline trimming cut 11 bases from V and 0 bases from J; bases unmatched to any gene: 20.

The chain carries TRBV9 and TRBJ2-5, with D unclear. The CDR3 is 15 residues long. The V end was cut by 2 bases, the J end by 0 bases, with 11 bases between. Germline V CDR1 and CDR2: SGDLS, YYNGEE. The CDR3 sequence is CASSVMASYQETQYF. CDR3 DNA sequence: TGTGCCAGCAGCGTGATGGCCTCGTACCAAGAGACCCAGTACTTC.

In this sample, this clonotype turned up many times. The genes are TRBV20-1 and TRBJ1-5; the match to TRBD1 covers 8 bases. J gave up 9 bases and V 0 bases, and 4 bases lay outside the gene matches. The CDR3 covers 13 residues. Germline V gives CDR1 DFQATT, CDR2 SNEGSKA (reference sequence). CDR3 coding DNA: TGCAGTGCTAGAGAGGACAGGGATCGGCCCCAGCATTTT. Its translation: CSAREDRDRPQHF.

CDR3 residues: CASSKDSTYEQYF. DNA for the CDR3: TGTGCCAGTAGTAAGGACAGCACCTACGAGCAGTACTTC. The chain has TRBV19 and TRBJ2-7; D might be TRBD1 (6 bases). Trimming shortened V by 4 bases and J by 2 bases, and 9 bases separated the two germline ends. The CDR3 is 13 amino acids. Germline assignment: CDR1 LNHDA and CDR2 SQIVND (reference sequence). The full variable domain, rest sourced from reference TRBV19 and TRBJ2-7, is DGGITQSPKYLFRKEGQNVTLSCEQNLNHDAMYWYRQDPGQGLRLIYYSQIVNDFQKGDIAEGYSVSREKKESFPLTVTSAQKNPTAFYLCASSKDSTYEQYFGPGTRLTVT.

This clonotype was detected ten times or more. The V gene is TRBV28, the J gene TRBJ1-5; 7 bases map to TRBD1. The germline V gene has CDR1 MDHEN and CDR2 SYDVKM. Unmatched junction bases numbered 7, after V lost 5 bases and J lost 3 bases. The CDR3 has 15 residues. The CDR3 region is CASSPLGGYNQPQHF. The CDR3 DNA is TGTGCCAGCAGTCCCCTAGGGGGCTACAATCAGCCCCAGCATTTT.

The chain combines TRBV6-5 with TRBJ2-7; D unclear. The CDR3 contains 13 residues. The V end was cut by 0 bases, the J end by 6 bases, with 9 bases between. Germline lookup yields CDR1 MNHEY and CDR2 SVGAGI. In DNA form, the CDR3 reads TGTGCCAGCAGTTACTCGAAACAGAGCGAGCAGTACTTC. Residues: CASSYSKQSEQYF.

This clonotype was picked up many times. J is TRBJ1-2 and V is TRBV27; no clear D gene. V lost 0 bases and J lost 2, with 4 bases in between. CDR1 is MNHEY, CDR2 SMNVEV, per germline (reference sequence). This CDR3 contains 13 residues. The DNA for the CDR3 is TGTGCCAGCAGTTTATCAGGGAACTATGGCTACACCTTC. Translation: CASSLSGNYGYTF.

The genes are TRBV10-2 and TRBJ2-3; 10 bases map to TRBD1. With V trimmed by 9 bases and J by 8 bases, 11 bases remained unmatched. CDR1 WSHSY and CDR2 SAAADI come from the germline V gene. The CDR3 is made up of 14 amino acids. The CDR3 reads CASRQGASPGTQYF. The CDR3, as DNA: TGCGCCAGTCGACAGGGGGCCTCCCCAGGTACGCAGTATTTT.

In its sample, this clonotype was seen many times. The chain links TRBV3-1 to TRBJ1-4, with 7 positions matching TRBD1. J lost 7 bases, V lost 0 bases, and 5 bases had no gene match. This CDR3 region has 15 residues. Germline V gene data show CDR1 as LGHDT and CDR2 as YNNKEL (reference sequence). This CDR3 reads CASSQETGQPEKLFF. The CDR3 DNA sequence: TGTGCCAGCAGCCAAGAAACGGGACAGCCTGAAAAACTGTTTTTT.

Only a few counts were recorded for this clonotype. This chain connects TRBV20-1 to TRBJ2-1, with D tentatively TRBD1 or TRBD2 (5 bases each). The CDR3 has 15 amino acids. Germline V gives CDR1 DFQATT, CDR2 SNEGSKA (reference sequence). V gave up 3 bases and J gave up 4 bases, with 16 bases separating them. Written as DNA, the CDR3 is TGCAGTGCTAGCTTACCCGGGACGGATTACAATGAGCAGTTCTTC. Translating gives CSASLPGTDYNEQFF.

The table lists this clonotype with many counts. V is TRBV7-3 and J is TRBJ1-1; D possibly corresponds to TRBD1 (6 bases). CDR1 is SGHTA, CDR2 FQGTGA, per germline. The CDR3 contains 14 residues. V was pared by 1 base and J by 4 bases, with 10 bases between. The CDR3 coding sequence is TGTGCCAGCAGCTTAAGCCAAGGGGGCACTGAAGCTTTCTTT. Encoded protein: CASSLSQGGTEAFF.

There are many counts of this clonotype. J is TRBJ2-7 and V is TRBV5-1; D is possibly TRBD1 (6 bases). This CDR3 is 14 amino acids long. Germline CDR1 and CDR2: SGHRS and YFSETQ. V was shortened by 0 bases and J by 6 bases, with 13 bases between the two germline ends. The CDR3 spells CASSLDGTGLEQYF. CDR3 bases: TGCGCCAGCAGCTTGGATGGCACAGGGCTCGAGCAGTACTTC.

This clonotype was seen many times. J is TRBJ1-5 and V is TRBV15, with 7 bases fitting TRBD1. CDR3 length equals 14 residues. CDR1 is LNHNV and CDR2 is YYDKDF in the germline V gene (reference sequence). With V trimmed by 3 bases and J by 6 bases, 5 bases remained unmatched. CDR3 in DNA: TGTGCCACCAGCAGCGACAGGGTCGGTCAGCCCCAGCATTTT. Translated: CATSSDRVGQPQHF.

In its sample, this clonotype was seen many times. The V and J genes are TRBV7-3 and TRBJ2-3; no firm D call. The CDR3 consists of 15 residues. Germline CDR1 SGHTA, CDR2 FQGTGA. Trimming cost V 0 bases and J 0 bases, with 7 bases left between them. The chain's CDR3 is CASSLTTTSTDTQYF. The CDR3 bases are TGTGCCAGCAGCTTAACGACAACTAGCACAGATACGCAGTATTTT. The full variable domain, its missing parts supplied by reference TRBV7-3 and TRBJ2-3, is GAGVSQTPSNKVTEKGKYVELRCDPISGHTALYWYRQSLGQGPEFLIYFQGTGAADDSGLPNDRFFAVRPEGSVSTLKIQRTERGDSAVYLCASSLTTTSTDTQYFGPGTRLTVL.

This clonotype was found many times. The gene calls are TRBV12-3 or TRBV12-4 and TRBJ2-3; D is possibly TRBD1 (6 bases). There are 13 residues in the CDR3. Trimming took off 6 bases at V and 8 bases at J, with 15 bases between the two ends. Written as DNA, the CDR3 is TGTGCCAGCAGACCTCAGGGGTTGGGTACGCAGTATTTT. It translates to CASRPQGLGTQYF.